One sample yielded the 3 T cell receptor beta chains listed below, sequenced in a study of shared clonotypes between healthy human individuals. This table comes from immunoSEQ multiplex PCR, and its TCRdb copy is limited to in-frame clones, with some not included. Of 2 million to 2.5 million clones in the sample, roughly 94% were seen once. Sequenced: naive CD4+ T cells sorted from blood. The subset is: CD45RA+ positively selected. The receptors were gathered from a man younger than 35 in good health.

The chain uses TRBV5-1 and TRBJ2-5; D tentatively reads TRBD1 or TRBD2 (7 bases each). In germline, CDR1 is SGHRS, CDR2 YFSETQ. Deletions cut 4 bases from V and 5 bases from J, with 15 bases between. This CDR3 comprises 14 residues. The DNA of the CDR3 is TGCGCCAGCAGCCCAGGGGGGGTTTGGGAGACCCAGTACTTC. Its translation: CASSPGGVWETQYF.

CDR3 loop: CAWNKGRIYGYTF. The DNA for the CDR3 is TGTGCCTGGAATAAGGGGAGGATATATGGCTACACCTTC. The chain has TRBV30 and TRBJ1-2; TRBD1 is a possible D gene (5 bases). CDR3 size: 13 residues. Germline V gene data show CDR1 as GTSNPN and CDR2 as SVGIG (reference sequence). The V gene lost 4 bases and the J gene lost 5 bases, with 14 bases spanning the gap.

The V and J genes are TRBV4-3 and TRBJ2-7, with 8 bases lining up with TRBD2. With 1 base clipped from V and 1 base from J, the junction kept 3 bases outside the gene matches. The CDR3 has 15 amino acids. The germline gives CDR1 LGHNA, CDR2 YSLEER. The DNA of the CDR3 is TGCGCCAGCAGCCAAGCTAGCGGGCCTTCCTACGAGCAGTACTTC. It codes for CASSQASGPSYEQYF.